This entry lists 11 T cell receptor beta chains sequenced from one sample in a study of shared clonotypes between healthy human individuals. Clones were read by immunoSEQ multiplex PCR, and TCRdb kept only the in-frame ones, dropping some. The data contain 900,000 to 1,200,000 clones, roughly 74% of them singletons. The sequenced sample consisted of memory CD4+ T cells from PBMCs. Subset defined: CD45RA-negative fraction. The receptors come from a man between 18 and 35 years old in good health. Some clones in this sample may be carry-over from other donors' samples.

This rearrangement joins TRBV6-6 to TRBJ1-5, with D possibly matching TRBD1 (5 bases). From germline, CDR1 is MNHNY and CDR2 SVGAGI (reference sequence). V lost 4 bases to trimming and J lost 0 bases, with 7 bases between them. The CDR3 sequence is 14 residues long. CDR3 sequence reads: CASSSRDSNQPQHF. Written as DNA, the CDR3 is TGTGCCAGCAGTTCCAGGGATAGCAATCAGCCCCAGCATTTT.

The chain has TRBV5-1 and TRBJ2-1, with a possible D match to TRBD2 (5 bases). The CDR3 covers 15 residues. V lost 6 bases and J lost 5, with 18 bases in between. Germline assignment: CDR1 SGHRS and CDR2 YFSETQ. CDR3 DNA sequence: TGCGCCAGCACCCGGAACGCGGGCGTAAACAATGAGCAGTTCTTC. As protein: CASTRNAGVNNEQFF. The whole variable domain, filled in from reference TRBV5-1 and TRBJ2-1, reads KAGVTQTPRYLIKTRGQQVTLSCSPISGHRSVSWYQQTPGQGLQFLFEYFSETQRNKGNFPGRFSGRQFSNSRSEMNVSTLELGDSALYLCASTRNAGVNNEQFFGPGTRLTVL.

The chain recombines TRBV4-2 with TRBJ2-3; no reliable D call. This CDR3 spans 12 amino acids. Germline V gene lookup returns CDR1 LGHNA and CDR2 YNFKEQ. V was cut by 1 base and J by 5 bases, with 4 bases left in between. This chain's CDR3 is CASSQAKDTQYF. In nucleotides, the CDR3 is TGTGCCAGCAGCCAAGCTAAAGATACGCAGTATTTT.

The rearrangement joins TRBV6-1 to TRBJ1-5; perhaps TRBD1 as D (6 bases). The germline V gene encodes CDR1 MNHNS and CDR2 SASEGT. Trimming took 3 bases from V and 4 from J, leaving 13 bases between them. This CDR3 has 15 amino acids. CDR3 DNA: TGTGCCAGCAGTGAGAGGGGGGGCCTGAATCAGCCCCAGCATTTT. Translated, it gives CASSERGGLNQPQHF.

About this clone: The same CDR3 arises from other DNA sequences in this sample as well. The chain couples TRBV28 to TRBJ2-5; D might be TRBD1 or TRBD2, each matching 5 bases. Germline V CDR1 and CDR2: MDHEN, SYDVKM. CDR3 length: 13 residues. V lost 5 bases to trimming and J lost 5 bases, with 12 bases between them. The CDR3 sequence: CASSPRDGETQYF. CDR3 in DNA: TGTGCCAGCAGTCCCCGGGACGGGGAGACCCAGTACTTC.

This rearrangement joins TRBV28 to TRBJ2-4; 8 nucleotides align to TRBD1. Germline CDR1 MDHEN, CDR2 SYDVKM. CDR3 length equals 15 residues. Unmatched junction bases numbered 4, after V lost 6 bases and J lost 0 bases. The CDR3: CASSSGQVAKNIQYF. The CDR3, as DNA: TGTGCCAGCAGCTCGGGACAGGTAGCCAAAAACATTCAGTACTTC.

The chain couples TRBV4-1 to TRBJ2-1; 14 bases are shared with TRBD2. Looked up from germline, CDR1 is MGHRA and CDR2 is YSYEKL. The CDR3 runs 16 residues. Trimming cost V 2 bases and J 8 bases; bases outside gene matches: 5. CDR3: CASSQPTSGRAYEQFF. The DNA of the CDR3 is TGCGCCAGCAGCCAACCGACTAGCGGGAGGGCCTATGAGCAGTTCTTC.

This rearrangement joins TRBV27 to TRBJ2-2; no clear D gene. The V end was cut by 8 bases, the J end by 0 bases, with 13 bases between. From germline, CDR1 is MNHEY and CDR2 SMNVEV (reference sequence). The CDR3 runs to 15 residues. CDR3 nucleotide sequence: TGTGCCAGCTCCCCCGTGGTAGCGAACACCGGGGAGCTGTTTTTT. This sequence encodes CASSPVVANTGELFF.

J is TRBJ1-5 and V is TRBV6-1, with D unclear. CDR3 length equals 13 residues. With 8 bases removed from V and 0 bases from J, the gap between germline ends came to 8 bases. Germline CDR1 reads MNHNS; CDR2 reads SASEGT. The CDR3 is CASDGNSNQPQHF. The DNA for the CDR3 is TGTGCCAGCGACGGAAATAGCAATCAGCCCCAGCATTTT.

The chain joins TRBV7-2 to TRBJ2-5, with D tentatively TRBD2 (5 bases). The CDR3 totals 15 residues. Germline V gene lookup returns CDR1 SGHTA and CDR2 FQGNSA. Trimming stripped 6 bases from V and 3 bases from J, with 17 bases between. The CDR3 protein is CASSRGGRPEETQYF. CDR3 DNA: TGTGCCAGCAGTCGGGGTGGGCGGCCCGAAGAGACCCAGTACTTC.

This chain joins TRBV28 and TRBJ2-5, with TRBD1 matching over 10 bases. The CDR3 consists of 14 residues. Germline CDR1 reads MDHEN; CDR2 reads SYDVKM. V was clipped by 6 bases and J by 5 bases; unmatched bases: 6. The CDR3 region is CASSRDRGWETQYF. For the CDR3, the DNA is TGTGCCAGCAGCCGGGACAGGGGCTGGGAGACCCAGTACTTC. Full variable domain (remainder filled in from reference TRBV28 and TRBJ2-5): DVKVTQSSRYLVKRTGEKVFLECVQDMDHENMFWYRQDPGLGLRLIYFSYDVKMKEKGDIPEGYSVSREKKERFSLILESASTNQTSMYLCASSRDRGWETQYFGPGTRLLVL.